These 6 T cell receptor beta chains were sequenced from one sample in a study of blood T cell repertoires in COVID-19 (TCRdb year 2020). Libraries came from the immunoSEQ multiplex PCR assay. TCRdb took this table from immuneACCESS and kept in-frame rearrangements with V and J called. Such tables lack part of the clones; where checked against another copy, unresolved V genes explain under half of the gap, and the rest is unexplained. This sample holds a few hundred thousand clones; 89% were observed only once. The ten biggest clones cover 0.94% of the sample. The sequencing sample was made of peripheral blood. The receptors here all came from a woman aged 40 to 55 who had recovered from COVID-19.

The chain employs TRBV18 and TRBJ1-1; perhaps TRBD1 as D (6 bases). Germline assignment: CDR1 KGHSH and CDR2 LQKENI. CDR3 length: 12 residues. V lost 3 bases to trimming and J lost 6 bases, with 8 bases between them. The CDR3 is CASSPTGPEAFF. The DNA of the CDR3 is TGTGCCAGCTCACCGACAGGTCCTGAAGCTTTCTTT.

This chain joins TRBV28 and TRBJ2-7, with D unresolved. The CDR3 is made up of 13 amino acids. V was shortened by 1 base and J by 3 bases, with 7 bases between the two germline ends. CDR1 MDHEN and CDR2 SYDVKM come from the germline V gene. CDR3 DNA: TGTGCCAGCAGTTTATCGAGATACTACGAGCAGTACTTC. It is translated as CASSLSRYYEQYF.

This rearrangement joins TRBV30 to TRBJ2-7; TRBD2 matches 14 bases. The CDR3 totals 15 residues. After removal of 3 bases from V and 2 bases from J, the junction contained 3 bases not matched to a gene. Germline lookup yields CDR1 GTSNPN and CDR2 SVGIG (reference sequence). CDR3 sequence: CAWRGLAGGAYEQYF. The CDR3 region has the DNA TGTGCCTGGAGAGGACTAGCGGGAGGCGCCTACGAGCAGTACTTC.

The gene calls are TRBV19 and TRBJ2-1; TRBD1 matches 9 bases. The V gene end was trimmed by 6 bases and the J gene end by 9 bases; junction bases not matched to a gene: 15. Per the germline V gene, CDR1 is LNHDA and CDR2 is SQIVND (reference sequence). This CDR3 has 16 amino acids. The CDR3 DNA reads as TGTGCCAGTAGAGGGGTTCGGGACAGGGTTAGCGTTGAGCAGTTCTTC. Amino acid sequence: CASRGVRDRVSVEQFF.

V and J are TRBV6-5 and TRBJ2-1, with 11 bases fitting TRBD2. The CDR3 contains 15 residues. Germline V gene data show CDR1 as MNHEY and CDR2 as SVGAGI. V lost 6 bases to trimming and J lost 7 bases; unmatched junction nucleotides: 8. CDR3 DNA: TGTGCCAGCAGCCATACTAGCGGGAGTGGTAATGAGCAGTTCTTC. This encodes CASSHTSGSGNEQFF.

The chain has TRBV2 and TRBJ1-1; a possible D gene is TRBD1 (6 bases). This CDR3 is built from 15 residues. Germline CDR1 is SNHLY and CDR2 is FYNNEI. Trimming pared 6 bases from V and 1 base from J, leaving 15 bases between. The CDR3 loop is CASRWGRVGNTEAFF. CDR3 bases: TGTGCCAGCAGATGGGGGCGTGTAGGGAACACTGAAGCTTTCTTT.